This T cell receptor beta chain stems from a study of T cells after yellow fever vaccination (dated by TCRdb to about 2019). Regarding the research as a whole: Libraries from fractions with low cell numbers were prepared with the SMART-Seq v4 Ultra Low Input RNA kit. The cohort comprised two healthy male donors, one aged 18 to 30 and one aged 30 to 39 years. Blood was drawn at multiple timepoints before and after primary and secondary immunization, with bulk PBMC replicates and cell subsets isolated. Bulk TCR alpha and beta repertoires were sequenced longitudinally to track T-cell clones before and after primary and booster YFV17D yellow fever vaccination.

Here V drops 1 base and J drops 8 bases, and the junction holds 8 bases not matched to any gene. CDR1 and CDR2 were assigned from the germline V gene (reference sequence) as SEHNR and FQNEAQ. CDR3 length: 15 amino acids, cysteine to phenylalanine. Solely the CDR3 DNA is kept, with 45 bases framed from the first base. What this sample's treatment or condition label stands for: live attenuated yellow fever vaccine strain. At every blood-draw timepoint, two biological replicates of bulk PBMCs were collected. PBMCs were isolated from peripheral blood using a standard Ficoll-Paque protocol. TriZol was used to extract RNA from bulk PBMCs, CD4 and CD8 fractions, and dextramer-positive and dextramer-negative fractions. TCR cDNA was made using 5'RACE template switching, a step that added a universal primer site and unique molecular identifiers. cDNA synthesis was primed from both the TCR alpha and TCR beta constant segments. Library amplification used two PCR steps, and the second PCR step added sample barcodes and sequencing adapters. Sequencing of libraries was performed on Illumina HiSeq 2500 (2x100 bp) or NovaSeq (2x150 bp). The authors' analysis ran thus. Demultiplexing of reads and collapsing into UMI consensus sequences were performed with MIGEC, and V(D)J alignment was carried out with MiXCR. Using edgeR on replicate PBMC samples, clonotypes were called vaccine-responding if FDR was below 0.01 and the log2 fold change was above 5 up to day 15. Bulk clonotypes were assigned CD4 or CD8 identity according to which sequenced CD4 or CD8 repertoire held them at higher abundance. TCRdb's own reprocessing of the public reads used fastp at Q25 and MiXCR and kept productive beta chains. Duplicate CDR3 protein sequences are folded into a single record with the most common DNA and genes. The V and J calls were not made by the authors but by TCRdb's processing. This sample has more than 250,000 distinct CDR3 sequences in its table, and roughly 6.8% of those were observed once. In total, the top ten clones hold over 15% of the sample.

With regard to this clonotype: Its antigen is unknown. No much larger clonotype is one base removed from it; base qualities were not supplied.

General findings and caveats noted by the study authors: A small fraction of clonotypes appeared in both the CD4 and CD8 compartments, likely as a result of convergent recombination. Computational filtering was required because FACS-sorted repertoires could contain abundant contaminating clonotypes from the bulk population. Most clones expanded after primary vaccination were re-detected after the booster (almost 98% of CD4 and about 88% of CD8), suggesting broad memory maintenance. The study included only two donors, which limits how far the findings can be generalized. The secondary T-cell response was weaker than the primary response but faster, peaking on day 5 instead of day 15.

The chain links TRBV7-9 with TRBJ2-1, with TRBD2 matching 7 junction bases. Sequencing used PBMCs, obtained around 45 days after the first yellow fever vaccination. This TCR derives from a man younger than 30 who received the YFV17D yellow fever vaccine. The base sequence is TGTGCCAGCAGCTTAGACCGGGACCGGGGGGATGAGCAGTTCTTC. Its protein reads: CASSLDRDRGDEQFF.